One sample yielded the 25 T cell receptor beta chains listed below, sequenced in a study of blood T cell repertoires in COVID-19 (TCRdb year 2020). The receptor library was made with the immunoSEQ multiplex PCR assay. What TCRdb holds here is the immuneACCESS table cut down to in-frame rearrangements. Part of the clones is not present; checked against another copy, under half of the missing clones reflect an unresolved V gene, and the others are unexplained. This sample holds 300,000 to 450,000 clones; more than 70% were observed only once. The ten largest clones represent around 1.9% of the sample. Sequencing input: PBMCs or T cells enriched from blood (not recorded which). These receptors originate from a man in his forties in a cohort exposed to, infected with or recovered from COVID-19 (not recorded which).

The V gene is TRBV18, the J gene TRBJ2-3, with TRBD2 identical over 13 bases. The CDR3 extends over 16 amino acids. Germline-derived CDR1 and CDR2 are KGHSH and LQKENI. Losses at the gene ends were 3 bases for V and 6 bases for J; bases not matched to a gene: 6. CDR3 DNA sequence: TGTGCCAGCTCACCCCCCGGACTAGCGGGAGTGGATACGCAGTATTTT. Encoded protein: CASSPPGLAGVDTQYF. Filled out from reference TRBV18 and TRBJ2-3, the complete variable domain reads NAGVMQNPRHLVRRRGQEARLRCSPMKGHSHVYWYRQLPEEGLKFMVYLQKENIIDESGMPKERFSAEFPKEGPSILRIQQVVRGDSAAYFCASSPPGLAGVDTQYFGPGTRLTVL.

This clone occurred a few times. This sequence joins TRBV5-6 and TRBJ1-2, with D tentatively TRBD1 (5 bases). Trimming removed 5 bases from V and 4 bases from J, with 12 bases in between. The CDR3 is 13 residues long. CDR1 and CDR2 from the germline V gene are SGHDT and YYEEEE. CDR3 nucleotides: TGTGCCAGCAGATCCCGGGACTTCTATGGCTACACCTTC. Protein sequence: CASRSRDFYGYTF.

CDR3: CATSDFLNTGELFF. The DNA of the CDR3 is TGTGCCACCAGTGATTTCTTGAACACCGGGGAGCTGTTTTTT. The V gene is TRBV24-1, the J gene TRBJ2-2; D not resolved. CDR3 size: 14 residues. Trimming removed 1 base from V and 1 base from J, with 3 bases in between. Looked up from germline, CDR1 is KGHDR and CDR2 is SFDVKD.

The chain is built from TRBV3-1 (or the pseudogene TRBV3-2) and TRBJ2-7; the match to TRBD1 covers 8 bases. Germline-derived CDR1 and CDR2 are LGHDT and YNNKEL (reference sequence). Trimming cost V 4 bases and J 6 bases; bases outside gene matches: 5. CDR3 length: 13 amino acids. CDR3 protein: CASSPGTGGEQYF. Here the CDR3 DNA reads TGTGCCAGCAGCCCCGGAACAGGGGGCGAGCAGTACTTC.

The chain is built from TRBV4-1 and TRBJ1-1, with D unclear. The CDR3 spans 17 residues. Germline V gene lookup returns CDR1 MGHRA and CDR2 YSYEKL. With 1 base removed from V and 7 bases from J, the gap between germline ends came to 22 bases. The CDR3 here is CASSQAMSGTVSFEAFF. The DNA for the CDR3 is TGCGCCAGCAGCCAAGCAATGTCAGGAACAGTCTCCTTTGAAGCTTTCTTT.

The CDR3 loop reads CASSITGQASSNQPQHF. The CDR3 DNA reads TGTGCCAGCTCAATCACCGGTCAGGCCTCCAGCAATCAGCCCCAGCATTTT. The V gene is TRBV18, the J gene TRBJ1-5, with D uncertain. CDR1 KGHSH and CDR2 LQKENI come from the germline V gene. This CDR3 is built from 17 residues. The V end lost 5 bases, the J end lost 1 base, and 18 bases lay between the germline ends.

The rearrangement uses TRBV18 and TRBJ2-7; D ambiguous. The V end was cut by 3 bases, the J end by 0 bases, with 6 bases between. CDR1 is KGHSH, CDR2 LQKENI, per germline. CDR3 length: 13 residues. The CDR3 here is CASSPKSSYEQYF. DNA of the CDR3: TGTGCCAGCTCACCCAAGAGCTCCTACGAGCAGTACTTC.

The gene calls are TRBV3-1 (or the pseudogene TRBV3-2) and TRBJ2-2; perhaps TRBD2 as D (6 bases). The germline gives CDR1 LGHDT, CDR2 YNNKEL (reference sequence). Trimming took off 1 base at V and 5 bases at J, with 8 bases between the two ends. The CDR3 loop spans 14 amino acids. The CDR3: CASSQVGRTGELFF. The DNA for the CDR3 is TGTGCCAGCAGCCAAGTCGGGAGAACCGGGGAGCTGTTTTTT.

The genes are TRBV5-5 and TRBJ2-7; tentative D call: TRBD1 (5 bases). Looked up from germline, CDR1 is SGHKS and CDR2 is YYEKEE (reference sequence). This CDR3 region has 13 residues. The V and J ends lost 1 base and 0 bases respectively, with 5 bases between them. CDR3 sequence (DNA): TGTGCCAGCAGCTTGCAGGGCTCCTACGAGCAGTACTTC. This sequence encodes CASSLQGSYEQYF.

The genes are TRBV5-1 and TRBJ2-2, with 9 positions matching TRBD1. Trimming cost V 3 bases and J 5 bases; bases outside gene matches: 2. The length of the CDR3 is 14 residues. Germline assignment: CDR1 SGHRS and CDR2 YFSETQ. Here the CDR3 DNA reads TGCGCCAGCAGCTGGACAGGGGATACCGGGGAGCTGTTTTTT. It yields the protein CASSWTGDTGELFF. The whole variable domain, filled in from reference TRBV5-1 and TRBJ2-2, reads KAGVTQTPRYLIKTRGQQVTLSCSPISGHRSVSWYQQTPGQGLQFLFEYFSETQRNKGNFPGRFSGRQFSNSRSEMNVSTLELGDSALYLCASSWTGDTGELFFGEGSRLTVL.

The chain combines TRBV6-5 with TRBJ2-7; 10 positions match TRBD1. With V trimmed by 6 bases and J by 7 bases, 9 bases remained unmatched. Looked up from germline, CDR1 is MNHEY and CDR2 is SVGAGI. CDR3 size: 14 residues. The CDR3 spells CASSPGTGVREQYF. CDR3 sequence (DNA): TGTGCCAGCAGCCCCGGGACAGGGGTCAGAGAGCAGTACTTC.

J is TRBJ2-1 and V is TRBV7-9; the match to TRBD2 covers 10 bases. V dropped 5 bases and J dropped 0; count of bases not matched to a gene: 4. Germline-derived CDR1 and CDR2 are SEHNR and FQNEAQ (reference sequence). The CDR3 is 16 residues long. CDR3 residues: CASSKPSGSSYNEQFF. The CDR3 region has the DNA TGTGCCAGCAGCAAGCCTAGCGGGAGCTCCTACAATGAGCAGTTCTTC.

The CDR3 nucleotides are TGCGCCAGCAGTACTCAGGACAGGGGAGAGACCCAGTACTTC. Translated: CASSTQDRGETQYF. V usage is TRBV10-1 and J usage is TRBJ2-5; TRBD1 matches at 9 bases. This CDR3 contains 14 residues. V was pared by 5 bases and J by 4 bases, with 5 bases of the junction left unmatched. Germline assignment: CDR1 WNHNN and CDR2 SYGVQD (reference sequence).

This chain uses TRBV9 with TRBJ1-3; 10 bases line up with TRBD1. From germline, CDR1 is SGDLS and CDR2 YYNGEE. CDR3 length: 15 residues. Unmatched junction bases numbered 6, after V lost 3 bases and J lost 6 bases. Written as DNA, the CDR3 is TGTGCCAGCAGCGACGGGGGGACAGGGGTAAACACCATATATTTT. Protein sequence: CASSDGGTGVNTIYF.

The chain recombines TRBV9 with TRBJ2-3, with a possible D match to TRBD1 (6 bases). V was pared by 2 bases and J by 0 bases, with 10 bases between. This CDR3 region has 15 residues. Germline V gene lookup returns CDR1 SGDLS and CDR2 YYNGEE. The CDR3 here is CASSVGADSTDTQYF. CDR3 bases: TGTGCCAGCAGCGTGGGGGCGGATAGCACAGATACGCAGTATTTT. The variable domain in full, with the rest retrieved from reference TRBV9 and TRBJ2-3, is DSGVTQTPKHLITATGQRVTLRCSPRSGDLSVYWYQQSLDQGLQFLIQYYNGEERAKGNILERFSAQQFPDLHSELNLSSLELGDSALYFCASSVGADSTDTQYFGPGTRLTVL.

This chain links TRBV11-2 with TRBJ1-6; unclear D gene. Trimming left V 1 base short and J 7 bases short, with 8 bases between. Looked up from germline, CDR1 is SGHAT and CDR2 is FQNNGV. The CDR3 contains 14 residues. This CDR3 reads CASSLAGGNSPLHF. The CDR3 DNA follows: TGTGCCAGCAGCTTAGCAGGAGGGAATTCACCCCTCCACTTT.

The chain carries TRBV19 and TRBJ2-6; maybe TRBD1 (6 bases). Trimming cost V 5 bases and J 2 bases, with 10 bases left between them. This CDR3 is 15 amino acids long. Germline V gives CDR1 LNHDA, CDR2 SQIVND (reference sequence). CDR3 residues: CASSAPGAGANVLTF. The CDR3 DNA follows: TGTGCCAGTAGTGCTCCAGGGGCTGGGGCCAACGTCCTGACTTTC.

This chain connects TRBV11-2 to TRBJ2-7; 10 positions match TRBD1. Germline V gene sequence: CDR1 SGHAT, CDR2 FQNNGV. This CDR3 region has 16 residues. V was pared by 0 bases and J by 5 bases, with 7 bases of the junction left unmatched. The CDR3 spells CASSLDPGQGYNEQYF. CDR3 bases: TGTGCCAGCAGCTTAGATCCGGGACAGGGGTATAACGAGCAGTACTTC. The whole variable domain, remainder taken from reference TRBV11-2 and TRBJ2-7, is EAGVAQSPRYKIIEKRQSVAFWCNPISGHATLYWYQQILGQGPKLLIQFQNNGVVDDSQLPKDRFSAERLKGVDSTLKIQPAKLEDSAVYLCASSLDPGQGYNEQYFGPGTRLTVT.

The J gene is TRBJ1-1, the V gene TRBV5-6, with TRBD1 identical over 10 bases. Per germline, CDR1 SGHDT and CDR2 YYEEEE. This CDR3 comprises 17 residues. V was clipped by 1 base and J by 3 bases; unmatched bases: 9. DNA for the CDR3: TGTGCCAGCAGCTTGTCGGGACAGGGGTGGATGGACACTGAAGCTTTCTTT. This sequence encodes CASSLSGQGWMDTEAFF. The full variable domain, with the rest looked up from reference TRBV5-6 and TRBJ1-1, is DAGVTQSPTHLIKTRGQQVTLRCSPKSGHDTVSWYQQALGQGPQFIFQYYEEEERQRGNFPDRFSGHQFPNYSSELNVNALLLGDSALYLCASSLSGQGWMDTEAFFGQGTRLTVV.

This clone has just one count. The V call is TRBV4-1, the J call TRBJ1-1, with TRBD1 identical over 8 bases. Unmatched junction bases numbered 7, after V lost 2 bases and J lost 2 bases. The CDR3 runs to 16 residues. Per the germline V gene, CDR1 is MGHRA and CDR2 is YSYEKL. The CDR3 is CASSQPRQGTNTEAFF. CDR3 coding DNA: TGCGCCAGCAGCCAACCGCGACAGGGGACCAACACTGAAGCTTTCTTT.

This clone was recorded only once. The chain joins TRBV2 to TRBJ2-7, with D perhaps TRBD1 (6 bases). This CDR3 contains 15 residues. Germline values: CDR1 SNHLY, CDR2 FYNNEI. V was pared by 7 bases and J by 5 bases, with 21 bases between. The CDR3 is CASTEQGTLVNEQYF. CDR3 sequence (DNA): TGTGCCAGCACCGAACAGGGAACGTTGGTGAACGAGCAGTACTTC.

The chain joins TRBV27 to TRBJ2-2; 8 bases are a match to TRBD1. CDR1 is MNHEY and CDR2 is SMNVEV in the germline V gene (reference sequence). The V and J ends lost 5 bases and 4 bases, in that order; junction bases with no gene match: 12. This CDR3 contains 17 residues. Here the CDR3 DNA reads TGTGCCAGCAGTCGGCGCCCGACAGGGGAGCGCACCGGGGAGCTGTTTTTT. Amino acid sequence: CASSRRPTGERTGELFF.

The chain uses TRBV28 and TRBJ2-3, with D uncertain. The CDR3 length is 15 residues. Trimming took off 2 bases at V and 0 bases at J, with 9 bases between the two ends. CDR1 and CDR2 from the germline V gene are MDHEN and SYDVKM. Here the CDR3 DNA reads TGTGCCAGCAGTTTAGGCGGAGCTAGCACAGATACGCAGTATTTT. Protein: CASSLGGASTDTQYF.

The chain employs TRBV29-1 and TRBJ2-3; D may be TRBD2 (6 bases). The germline V gene encodes CDR1 SQVTM and CDR2 ANQGSEA. V gave up 5 bases and J gave up 6 bases, with 21 bases separating them. The length of the CDR3 is 15 residues. The CDR3 region is CSVRVDGGRVDTQYF. Here the CDR3 DNA reads TGCAGCGTTAGGGTGGATGGGGGGAGAGTCGATACGCAGTATTTT.

The CDR3 is CASSPATAEETQYF. As DNA, the CDR3 is TGTGCCAGCAGCCCCGCCACAGCGGAAGAGACCCAGTACTTC. J is TRBJ2-5 and V is TRBV28; possibly TRBD2 for D (5 bases). This CDR3 has 14 amino acids. The V end was cut by 6 bases, the J end by 3 bases, with 14 bases between. The V gene's germline CDR1 is MDHEN and CDR2 SYDVKM.